This T cell receptor (beta chain) emerged from a study of cytomegalovirus exposure and HLA in healthy donors. Study-wide background: Early on, a data release was issued that held about 85 million unique TCRs from HLA-typed donors.

The CDR3 totals 19 residues. The V end was cut by 5 bases, the J end by 0 bases, with 26 bases between. Germline CDR1 and CDR2: SGHTA and FQGNSA. Regarding the study as a whole: When analyzed later, a missense DCLRE1C variant was found to be linked to TCR beta V- and J-gene trimming.

Comments on this clone: What it binds is unknown.

PCR amplification relied on 60 Vbeta primers (plus 13 Jbeta primers). TCRdb keeps only in-frame clones here, not all; method: immunoSEQ multiplex PCR. The data hold more than 110,000 clones, with 80% observed a single time. The sequenced sample consisted of PBMCs. This chain links TRBV7-2 with TRBJ2-7, with a weak D call TRBD1 (5 bases). The source is a man aged 25 to 45 in good health and CMV-seronegative. CDR3 sequence: CASSPPGVANRRYSYEQYF. CDR3 in DNA: TGTGCCAGCAGCCCCCCAGGAGTGGCGAACAGGCGATACTCCTACGAGCAGTACTTC.